This T cell receptor (beta chain) stems from a study of Graves' ophthalmopathy and Graves' hyperthyroidism. CDR1 and CDR2 (germline): MNHEY, SMNVEV (reference sequence). The CDR3 is 15 residues long. Trimming took 6 bases from V and 2 from J; bases not matched to a gene: 6. Ineligible for inclusion were patients with other autoimmune diseases, uncontrolled infections, pregnancy or lactation. CDR3 regions of TCR beta were amplified from RNA transcripts. An initial RT-PCR round employing HTBI primers preceded a second-round multiplex PCR. TCRdb redid the calling of the multiplex PCR reads with MiXCR, one entry per CDR3 protein. The repertoire has roughly 420,000 distinct CDR3 sequences, about 21% of them found once; the top ten carry approximately 3.2%. This clonotype showed up many times.

The receptor comes from a woman between 18 and 30 years old with stable Graves' hyperthyroidism. This rearrangement joins TRBV27 to TRBJ2-2; TRBD2 matches 7 bases. What was sequenced was peripheral blood. The CDR3 is CASRGLVSNTGELFF. The CDR3 DNA reads as TGTGCCAGCAGAGGACTAGTGAGTAACACCGGGGAGCTGTTTTTT.